Listed below are T cell receptor beta chains from one sample, sequenced in a study of Tregs in tolerant kidney transplant recipients. Generated by immunoSEQ multiplex PCR, the TCRdb table keeps only in-frame clones and is missing some. The sample has roughly 250,000 clones, roughly 80% seen once; the top ten hold around 0.6%. Sequencing used CD4+ T cells from blood. These receptors were obtained from a human donor in good health. The CDR3 runs from the conserved cysteine through the conserved F or W. D genes are given only for firm matches. A row's size may be missing; if present it is once, few, many or a size class.

J,D,V,size,DNA,CDR3
TRBJ2-1,.,TRBV11-2,.,TGTGCCAGCAGCTTAGGCAGGTCCTACAATGAGCAGTTCTTC,CASSLGRSYNEQFF
TRBJ1-6,.,TRBV7-8,.,TGTGCCAGCAGCTTAGTAACCCCCACAGGGACCTATAATTCACCCCTCCACTTT,CASSLVTPTGTYNSPLHF
TRBJ1-5,.,TRBV6-1,.,TGTGCCAGCAGCGACAGAGGAGCCCAGCATTTT,CASSDRGAQHF
TRBJ2-7,TRBD1,TRBV5-1,.,TGCGCCAGCAGCTTGGACGCCGGGACAGGGGTGAACGAGCAGTACTTC,CASSLDAGTGVNEQYF
TRBJ2-3,.,TRBV18,.,TGTGCCAGCTCACCACCTAGCAATGTGGGAACAGATACGCAGTATTTT,CASSPPSNVGTDTQYF
TRBJ1-4,.,TRBV5-1,.,TGCGCCAGCAGCTTGGCGGTCAATGAAAAACTGTTTTTT,CASSLAVNEKLFF
TRBJ2-2,TRBD2,TRBV5-1,.,TGCGCCAGCAGTGAGGGACTAGCGGGAGCCGGGGAGCTGTTTTTT,CASSEGLAGAGELFF
TRBJ2-7,.,TRBV30,.,TGTGCCTGGAGTGAGTCTCTGGGACCCTACGAGCAGTACTTC,CAWSESLGPYEQYF
TRBJ1-1,.,TRBV5-1,.,TGCGCCAGCAGCCTTTGGACAGTCACTGAAGCTTTCTTT,CASSLWTVTEAFF
TRBJ1-2,.,TRBV5-1,.,TGCGCCAGCAGCTTGTCCTCAGGGGCCCACCACTATGGCCACACCTTC,CASSLSSGAHHYGHTF
TRBJ2-1,TRBD2,TRBV19,.,TGTGCCAGTAGTATCCGTAGCGGGAGGGTCAATGAGCAGTTCTTC,CASSIRSGRVNEQFF
TRBJ1-1,TRBD1,TRBV30,.,TGTGCCTGGAGTGATACCGGGACAGGGGGCACTGAAGCTTTCTTT,CAWSDTGTGGTEAFF
TRBJ1-1,.,TRBV28,.,TGTGCCAGCAGTTTAGGGTCAACTGAAGCTTTCTTT,CASSLGSTEAFF
TRBJ2-2,TRBD2,TRBV2,.,TGTGCCAGCAGTGGGCTAGCGGGGGACCCCGGGGAGCTGTTTTTT,CASSGLAGDPGELFF
TRBJ1-2,.,TRBV6-5,.,TGTGCCAGCAGCCCTCTTGGAGGGGCTTATGGCTACACCTTC,CASSPLGGAYGYTF
TRBJ1-2,TRBD1,TRBV6-1,few,TGTGCCAGCATTGACCGTTACCGGCAGGACAGGGAAACTGACTATGGCTACACCTTC,CASIDRYRQDRETDYGYTF
TRBJ1-6,.,TRBV6-5,.,TGTGCCAGCAGTTACGCAGTTCAAGTCTATAATTCACCCCTCCACTTT,CASSYAVQVYNSPLHF
TRBJ1-5,.,TRBV5-1,.,TGCGCCAGCAGCTCTGTGGGGGGGAATCAGCCCCAGCATTTT,CASSSVGGNQPQHF
TRBJ2-5,.,TRBV7-9,few,TGTGCCAGCAGGCTTCCCGGGGAGTTGGAGACCCAGTACTTC,CASRLPGELETQYF
TRBJ1-1,TRBD1,TRBV18,.,TGTGCCAGCTCACCACGGCAGGGGGCAACAAACACTGAAGCTTTCTTT,CASSPRQGATNTEAFF
TRBJ2-1,.,TRBV7-7,.,TGTGCTAGCAGCTTATCCTCGAACAATGAGCAGTTCTTC,CASSLSSNNEQFF
TRBJ2-7,.,TRBV29-1,.,TGCAGCGTTGGGAAAGGGCAACTTTACTACGAGCAGTACTTC,CSVGKGQLYYEQYF
TRBJ2-7,.,TRBV7-3,.,TGTGCCAGCAGCTTACGGGGCTACGAGCAGTACTTC,CASSLRGYEQYF
TRBJ1-2,TRBD1,TRBV19,.,TGTGCCAGTCGTCAGGGGGCGCGGGGTACTTATGGCTACACCTTC,CASRQGARGTYGYTF
TRBJ2-7,.,TRBV18,.,TGTGCCAGCTCACTTCAAAGCAGGTACGAGCAGTACTTC,CASSLQSRYEQYF
TRBJ2-7,.,TRBV29-1,once,TGCAGCGTAGTACGGGCAGGGTTGTACGAGCAGTACTTC,CSVVRAGLYEQYF
TRBJ2-7,.,TRBV2,.,TGTGCCAGCAGCGGGGGCGGGTACGAGCAGTACTTC,CASSGGGYEQYF
TRBJ2-7,TRBD1,TRBV7-9,.,TGTGCCAGCAGCTTAGGCCGACAGGGCTACGAGCAGTACTTC,CASSLGRQGYEQYF
TRBJ2-3,.,TRBV13,few,TGTGCCAGCAGCACGCCGGTGAGGGCCAGGGCAGATACGCAGTATTTT,CASSTPVRARADTQYF
TRBJ2-7,.,TRBV5-1,.,TGCGCCAGCAGCTTGGAACCGGTCTCCTACGAGCAGTACTTC,CASSLEPVSYEQYF
TRBJ2-5,TRBD2,TRBV5-4,.,TGTGCCAGCAGCTTGACAGGGCTAGCGGGAGGGCCCGAGACCCAGTACTTC,CASSLTGLAGGPETQYF
TRBJ1-6,.,TRBV15,.,TGTGCCACCAGCCCTAGGGGGAGCTCCTATAATTCACCCCTCCACTTT,CATSPRGSSYNSPLHF